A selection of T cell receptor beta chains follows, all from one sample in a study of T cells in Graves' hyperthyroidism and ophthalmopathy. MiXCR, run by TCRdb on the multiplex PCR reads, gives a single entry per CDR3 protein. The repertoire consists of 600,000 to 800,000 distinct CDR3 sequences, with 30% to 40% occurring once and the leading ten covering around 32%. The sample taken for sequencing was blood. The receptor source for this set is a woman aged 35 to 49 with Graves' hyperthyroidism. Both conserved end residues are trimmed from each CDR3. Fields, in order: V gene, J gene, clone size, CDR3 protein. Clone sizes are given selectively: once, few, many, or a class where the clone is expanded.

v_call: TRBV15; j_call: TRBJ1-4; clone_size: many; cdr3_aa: ATSRDLRAQGREKLF
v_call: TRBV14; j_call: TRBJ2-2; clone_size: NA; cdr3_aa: ASSLEGRGATGELF
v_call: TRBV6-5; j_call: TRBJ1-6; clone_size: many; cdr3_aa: ASSGPQGGYNSPLH
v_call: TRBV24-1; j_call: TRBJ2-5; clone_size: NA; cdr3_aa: ATSETGGVETQY
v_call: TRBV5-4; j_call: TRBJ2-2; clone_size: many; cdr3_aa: ASSLVTYPGELF
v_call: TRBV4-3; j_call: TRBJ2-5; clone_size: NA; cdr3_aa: ASSRPGANQETQY
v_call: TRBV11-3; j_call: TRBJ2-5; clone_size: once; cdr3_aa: ASSFQGPTNKRFEAQY
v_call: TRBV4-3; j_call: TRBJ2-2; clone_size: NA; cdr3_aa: ASSQVVGVAGELF
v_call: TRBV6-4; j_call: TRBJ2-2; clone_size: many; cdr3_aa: ASSDSTGDTGELF
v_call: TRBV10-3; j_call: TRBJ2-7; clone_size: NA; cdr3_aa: AISEFLGNEQY
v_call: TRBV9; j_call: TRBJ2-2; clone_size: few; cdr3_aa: ASSPTGGHGELF
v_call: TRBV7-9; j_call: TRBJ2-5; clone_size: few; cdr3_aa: ASTLRQAEETQY
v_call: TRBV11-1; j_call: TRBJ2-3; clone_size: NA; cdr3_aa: ASSLGGLDPTDTQY
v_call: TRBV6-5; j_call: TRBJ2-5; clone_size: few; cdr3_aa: ASSYGTGGDQETQY
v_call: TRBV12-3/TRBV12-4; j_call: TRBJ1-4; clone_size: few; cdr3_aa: ASSLREAEKLF
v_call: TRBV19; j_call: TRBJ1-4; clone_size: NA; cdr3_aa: ASQPESGLLF
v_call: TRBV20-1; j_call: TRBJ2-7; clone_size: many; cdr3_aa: SAPGDGYEQY
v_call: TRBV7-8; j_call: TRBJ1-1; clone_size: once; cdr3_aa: GSSHPGRGGTEAF
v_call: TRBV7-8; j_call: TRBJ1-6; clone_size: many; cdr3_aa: ASSLARYGITLH
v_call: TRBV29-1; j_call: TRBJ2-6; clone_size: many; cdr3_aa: SVEVAGQGAGSGANVLT
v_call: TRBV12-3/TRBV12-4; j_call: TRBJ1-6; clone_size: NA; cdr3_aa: ASKLGRVSPLH
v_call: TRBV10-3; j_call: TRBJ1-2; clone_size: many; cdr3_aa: ATQTGQGYGYT
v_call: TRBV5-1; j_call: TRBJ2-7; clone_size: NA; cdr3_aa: ASSLARTGDCEQY
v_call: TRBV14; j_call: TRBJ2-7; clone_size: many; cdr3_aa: ASSQNPRSGSWSEQY
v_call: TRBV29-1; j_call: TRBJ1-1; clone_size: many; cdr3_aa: SVDETGGLNTEAF
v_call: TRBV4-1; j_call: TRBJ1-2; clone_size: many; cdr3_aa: ASSPTWDRHYGYT
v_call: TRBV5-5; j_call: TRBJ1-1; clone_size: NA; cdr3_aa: AGSLARGWDTEAF
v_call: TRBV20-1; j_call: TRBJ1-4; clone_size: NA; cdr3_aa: SALSSDSNEKLF
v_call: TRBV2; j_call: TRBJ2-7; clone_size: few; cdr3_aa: ASSLEQGARNEQY
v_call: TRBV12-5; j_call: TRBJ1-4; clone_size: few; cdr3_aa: ASSSRIRGEKLF
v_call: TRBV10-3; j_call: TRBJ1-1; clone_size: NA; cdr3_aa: AISERPGTGNTEAF
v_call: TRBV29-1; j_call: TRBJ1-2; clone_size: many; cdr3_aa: SVEDYGYT
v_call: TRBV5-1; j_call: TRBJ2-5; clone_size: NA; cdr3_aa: ASSLNLRGSETQY
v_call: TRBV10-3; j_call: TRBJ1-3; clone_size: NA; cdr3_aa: AWSPGMIYSGNTIY
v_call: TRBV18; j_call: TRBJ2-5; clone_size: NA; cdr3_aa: ASSPPGLSKETQY
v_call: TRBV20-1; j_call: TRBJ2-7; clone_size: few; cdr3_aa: SARGHGKNAYEQY
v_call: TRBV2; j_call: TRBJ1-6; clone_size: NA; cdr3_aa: AFESSYNSPLH
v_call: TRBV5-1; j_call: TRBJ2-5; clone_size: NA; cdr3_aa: ASSPVIHPIRETQY
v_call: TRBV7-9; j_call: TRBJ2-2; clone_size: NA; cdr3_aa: ASSSRDLGQRPDTGELF
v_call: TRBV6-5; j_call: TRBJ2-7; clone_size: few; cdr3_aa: ASRFSGQGSYEQY
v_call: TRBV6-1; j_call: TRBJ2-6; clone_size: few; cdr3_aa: ASSPGYSGANVLT
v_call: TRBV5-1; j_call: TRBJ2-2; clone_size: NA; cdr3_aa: ASSFGGNGELF
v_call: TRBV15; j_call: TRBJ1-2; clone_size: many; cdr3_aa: ATSRDRDLSGGYT
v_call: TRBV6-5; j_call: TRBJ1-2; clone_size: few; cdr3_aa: ASSYPQNSLGYT
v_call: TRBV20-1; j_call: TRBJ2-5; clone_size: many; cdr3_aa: SAGPGHSMETQY